Shown below are 27 T cell receptor beta chains from a single sample sequenced in a study of control samples from healthy donors and cancer patients. Only in-frame clones appear in the TCRdb table, and some are missing; sequencing was by immunoSEQ multiplex PCR. Among about 70,000 clones listed, 84% were seen once. The sequenced sample consisted of PBMCs. The receptors originated from a woman aged 50 to 60 with lung cancer.

The gene calls are TRBV14 and TRBJ1-1; unclear D gene. Trimming took off 4 bases at V and 2 bases at J, with 8 bases between the two ends. The CDR3 totals 13 residues. Germline CDR1 reads SGHDN; CDR2 reads FVKESK. The CDR3: CASSPVVNTEAFF. The CDR3 coding sequence is TGTGCCAGCAGCCCGGTTGTAAACACTGAAGCTTTCTTT.

This rearrangement joins TRBV27 to TRBJ1-1, with D hard to call. The CDR3 runs 14 residues. Germline CDR1 MNHEY, CDR2 SMNVEV (reference sequence). V was cut by 4 bases and J by 1 base, with 10 bases left in between. This CDR3 reads CASSWIGGNTEAFF. The CDR3 DNA reads as TGTGCCAGCAGTTGGATCGGAGGGAACACTGAAGCTTTCTTT.

The V gene is TRBV7-2, the J gene TRBJ2-7, with D unclear. With 3 bases removed from V and 2 bases from J, the gap between germline ends came to 11 bases. Germline CDR1 SGHTA, CDR2 FQGNSA. The CDR3 length is 14 residues. The CDR3 spells CASSFGGSAYEQYF. DNA for the CDR3: TGTGCCAGCAGCTTCGGCGGCAGTGCCTACGAGCAGTACTTC.

This clone appeared a few times. The rearrangement joins TRBV5-1 to TRBJ1-1, with D hard to call. The CDR3 loop spans 13 amino acids. Trimming removed 4 bases from V and 8 bases from J, with 15 bases in between. Germline CDR1 and CDR2: SGHRS and YFSETQ. CDR3 nucleotides: TGCGCCAGCAGCACTCCGGTCGGGTCGGAAGCTTTCTTT. Translating it yields CASSTPVGSEAFF.

This rearrangement joins TRBV19 to TRBJ2-3; D is unclear. The germline V and J ends were trimmed by 5 bases and 2 bases, with 8 bases remaining between them. Germline V lookup: CDR1 LNHDA, CDR2 SQIVND (reference sequence). The CDR3 length is 13 residues. DNA of the CDR3: TGTGCCAGTAGTTTTGCGGACACAGATACGCAGTATTTT. This gives the protein CASSFADTDTQYF. The variable domain in full, with the rest retrieved from reference TRBV19 and TRBJ2-3, is DGGITQSPKYLFRKEGQNVTLSCEQNLNHDAMYWYRQDPGQGLRLIYYSQIVNDFQKGDIAEGYSVSREKKESFPLTVTSAQKNPTAFYLCASSFADTDTQYFGPGTRLTVL.

The V call is TRBV27, the J call TRBJ1-5; unclear D gene. V gave up 6 bases and J gave up 4 bases, with 10 bases separating them. CDR1 and CDR2 from the germline V gene are MNHEY and SMNVEV (reference sequence). This CDR3 has 13 amino acids. Here the CDR3 reads CASRGIGNQPQHF. CDR3 nucleotides: TGTGCCAGCAGAGGGATAGGAAATCAGCCCCAGCATTTT.

The chain links TRBV3-1 (or the pseudogene TRBV3-2) to TRBJ1-6, with 9 bases that match TRBD1. Unmatched junction bases numbered 4, after V lost 1 base and J lost 3 bases. The CDR3 has 17 amino acids. Germline CDR1 is LGHDT and CDR2 is YNNKEL (reference sequence). The CDR3 sequence is CASSQGRQGVYNSPLHF. The CDR3 DNA reads TGTGCCAGCAGCCAAGGGCGACAGGGGGTCTATAATTCACCCCTCCACTTT.

The chain couples TRBV30 to TRBJ1-2; D is possibly TRBD1 (6 bases). The CDR3 is 14 residues long. Trimming removed 0 bases at V and 5 bases at J, with 13 bases between. From germline, CDR1 is GTSNPN and CDR2 SVGIG (reference sequence). The CDR3 coding sequence is TGTGCCTGGAGTGTAGCCAGGGGAAGATATGGCTACACCTTC. Encoded protein: CAWSVARGRYGYTF.

This chain joins TRBV24-1 and TRBJ1-5; D unresolved. Trimming pared 3 bases from V and 7 bases from J, leaving 9 bases between. Germline CDR1 KGHDR, CDR2 SFDVKD. The CDR3 contains 13 residues. The CDR3 loop is CATSDDGIQPQHF. The CDR3 DNA follows: TGTGCCACCAGTGATGACGGGATCCAGCCCCAGCATTTT.

This rearrangement joins TRBV15 to TRBJ2-7; D is perhaps TRBD1 (6 bases). This CDR3 spans 13 amino acids. Trimming took 2 bases from V and 4 from J, leaving 9 bases between them. Germline values: CDR1 LNHNV, CDR2 YYDKDF (reference sequence). The DNA of the CDR3 is TGTGCCACCAGCAGATCCCAGGGGTACGAGCAGTACTTC. This gives the protein CATSRSQGYEQYF.

The gene calls are TRBV24-1 and TRBJ2-6; possible D gene TRBD2, 6 bases. The CDR3 spans 15 residues. Per germline, CDR1 KGHDR and CDR2 SFDVKD. V lost 3 bases, J lost 3 bases, and 8 bases lay in between. The CDR3 loop is CATSDGGLGANVLTF. CDR3 sequence (DNA): TGTGCCACCAGTGATGGGGGACTTGGGGCCAACGTCCTGACTTTC.

This clone was counted between two and nine times. The J gene is TRBJ2-7, the V gene TRBV28, with D hard to call. Germline assignment: CDR1 MDHEN and CDR2 SYDVKM. CDR3 length equals 16 residues. Trimming shortened V by 3 bases and J by 1 base, and 16 bases separated the two germline ends. The CDR3 DNA is TGTGCCAGCAGTTTCCTGTCGACCACTACATCCTACGAGCAGTACTTC. Protein sequence: CASSFLSTTTSYEQYF.

CDR3 sequence (DNA): TGTGCCAGCAGCCCCCATTCAGGGGGCGGGTATGGCTACACCTTC. Its translation: CASSPHSGGGYGYTF. V and J are TRBV7-3 and TRBJ1-2; 8 nucleotides match TRBD1. Trimming at V came to 5 bases and at J to 5 bases, leaving 10 bases not matched to a gene. Germline CDR1 and CDR2: SGHTA and FQGTGA. The CDR3 covers 15 residues.

The rearrangement joins TRBV7-2 to TRBJ2-7; 8 nucleotides agree with TRBD1. The germline gives CDR1 SGHTA, CDR2 FQGNSA. This CDR3 contains 15 residues. V lost 4 bases to trimming and J lost 6 bases; unmatched junction nucleotides: 11. The DNA of the CDR3 is TGTGCCAGCAGCTCCTCCCCAGGGGGCTTCGGCGAGCAGTACTTC. Its translation: CASSSSPGGFGEQYF.

The V call is TRBV5-1, the J call TRBJ2-7; either TRBD1 or TRBD2 may supply D (5 bases each). The CDR3 extends over 14 amino acids. In germline, CDR1 is SGHRS, CDR2 YFSETQ. Trimming pared 4 bases from V and 5 bases from J, leaving 16 bases between. This chain's CDR3 is CASSPNPRDDEQYF. The CDR3, as DNA: TGCGCCAGCAGCCCAAACCCCCGGGACGACGAGCAGTACTTC.

The V call is TRBV29-1, the J call TRBJ2-2, with a tentative D call TRBD2 (6 bases). Germline CDR1 SQVTM, CDR2 ANQGSEA. V lost 3 bases and J lost 1, with 9 bases in between. This CDR3 spans 14 amino acids. CDR3 DNA sequence: TGCAGCGTTGACCCAGCGGGGAACACCGGGGAGCTGTTTTTT. Encoded protein: CSVDPAGNTGELFF.

In this sample, this clone turned up once. CDR3 in DNA: TGTGCCAGCAGCCCCGGTGGGGGGGCGAGTGGCTACACCTTC. As protein: CASSPGGGASGYTF. The J gene is TRBJ1-2, the V gene TRBV14; tentative D call: TRBD1 (6 bases). The CDR3 totals 14 residues. Germline V gene lookup returns CDR1 SGHDN and CDR2 FVKESK. The V end lost 4 bases, the J end lost 7 bases, and 16 bases lay between the germline ends.

The rearrangement uses TRBV5-6 and TRBJ2-7; D gene ambiguous. There are 14 residues in the CDR3. V was shortened by 4 bases and J by 2 bases, with 13 bases between the two germline ends. CDR1 and CDR2 (germline): SGHDT, YYEEEE. CDR3 loop: CASSLFNRAYEQYF. The CDR3 nucleotides are TGTGCCAGCAGCCTATTCAATAGGGCCTACGAGCAGTACTTC.

CDR3 sequence (DNA): TGTGCCAGCTTGGATGGTAACTATGGCTACACCTTC. Protein sequence: CASLDGNYGYTF. J is TRBJ1-2 and V is TRBV19; no clear D gene. The length of the CDR3 is 12 residues. The germline CDR1 and CDR2 sequences are LNHDA and SQIVND (reference sequence). Trimming left V 9 bases short and J 1 base short, with 9 bases between.

This chain connects TRBV6-5 to TRBJ2-3; 10 bases are shared with TRBD1. V shed 6 bases and J 6 bases; nucleotides not matched to a gene: 9. This CDR3 comprises 15 residues. Germline lookup yields CDR1 MNHEY and CDR2 SVGAGI. The CDR3 DNA reads TGTGCCAGCAGGGAGAGACAGGGGGCAATGGATACGCAGTATTTT. It specifies CASRERQGAMDTQYF.

The rearrangement joins TRBV18 to TRBJ1-3; 7 nucleotides agree with TRBD1. This CDR3 has 17 amino acids. Unmatched junction bases numbered 6, after V lost 1 base and J lost 0 bases. The germline V gene has CDR1 KGHSH and CDR2 LQKENI. In DNA, the CDR3 is TGTGCCAGCTCACCACAGGGGACAGCGAACTCTGGAAACACCATATATTTT. Protein product: CASSPQGTANSGNTIYF.

This chain connects TRBV9 to TRBJ2-2; D is unclear. Trimming cost V 1 base and J 0 bases, with 4 bases left between them. Germline V gene lookup returns CDR1 SGDLS and CDR2 YYNGEE. The CDR3 length is 14 residues. Here the CDR3 DNA reads TGTGCCAGCAGCGTAAAAACGAACACCGGGGAGCTGTTTTTT. Translating it yields CASSVKTNTGELFF.

The rearrangement uses TRBV7-3 and TRBJ1-5, with D unresolved. Between the trimmed V and J ends, which lost 4 bases and 0 bases, there was a span of 4 bases. Germline V lookup: CDR1 SGHTA, CDR2 FQGTGA. This CDR3 has 13 residues. The DNA of the CDR3 is TGTGCCAGCAGCTCAGCTAGCAATCAGCCCCAGCATTTT. It yields the protein CASSSASNQPQHF.

The chain couples TRBV4-1 to TRBJ2-7; D not certain. Germline CDR1 and CDR2: MGHRA and YSYEKL. This CDR3 comprises 13 residues. V gave up 3 bases and J gave up 2 bases, with 8 bases separating them. DNA of the CDR3: TGCGCCAGCAGCCAGGACCGAACCTACGAGCAGTACTTC. It codes for CASSQDRTYEQYF.

The V gene is TRBV7-8, the J gene TRBJ1-5, with a tentative D call TRBD1 (5 bases). This CDR3 has 16 residues. V gave up 8 bases and J gave up 2 bases, with 19 bases separating them. Germline V lookup: CDR1 SGHVS, CDR2 FQNEAQ. The CDR3 DNA sequence: TGTGCCAGCGTACCTGGAAGGGGCGACGGCAATCAGCCCCAGCATTTT. It specifies CASVPGRGDGNQPQHF.

This chain uses TRBV6-5 with TRBJ2-7; the D is unclear. The V gene's germline CDR1 is MNHEY and CDR2 SVGAGI. The CDR3 is made up of 14 amino acids. The V and J ends lost 2 bases and 1 base respectively, with 9 bases between them. CDR3 protein: CASSYGVESYEQYF. CDR3 DNA sequence: TGTGCCAGCAGTTACGGGGTTGAATCCTACGAGCAGTACTTC.

The V and J genes are TRBV4-3 and TRBJ1-1; tentatively, D is TRBD1 (6 bases). Germline V gives CDR1 LGHNA, CDR2 YSLEER. Trimming removed 4 bases from V and 0 bases from J, with 9 bases in between. The CDR3 is 14 amino acids. The CDR3 spells CASSLGQLNTEAFF. CDR3 DNA sequence: TGCGCCAGCAGCCTCGGACAGTTGAACACTGAAGCTTTCTTT.